The 11 T cell receptor beta chains below all came from one sample that was sequenced in a study of PD-L1 blockade in urothelial cancer (TCRdb year 2017). Library preparation used the immunoSEQ multiplex PCR assay. TCRdb took over this immuneACCESS table, retaining in-frame rearrangements with V and J assigned. Such tables are incomplete; in checked studies, under half of the missing clones stem from an unresolved V gene, and the remainder is unexplained. The sample contains 95,000 to 150,000 clones, around 86% of them found a single time. 2% to 2.5% of the sample is held by the ten biggest clonotypes. The time point label here, explained by the study, means: peripheral blood 6 weeks after treatment start. The specimen was PBMCs, collected around atezolizumab (anti-PD-L1) treatment. All receptors come from a man aged 50-59 years with urothelial cancer.

Here the CDR3 DNA reads TGTGCCAGCATGTGGACTAGCGGGAGTTCCTACAATGAGCAGTTCTTC. Residues: CASMWTSGSSYNEQFF. The chain combines TRBV18 with TRBJ2-1, with 13 bases fitting TRBD2. The CDR3 is 16 amino acids. CDR1 KGHSH and CDR2 LQKENI come from the germline V gene. The V and J ends lost 8 bases and 1 base, in that order; junction bases with no gene match: 5.

This chain connects TRBV7-2 to TRBJ2-3; 9 bases match TRBD2. Per the germline V gene, CDR1 is SGHTA and CDR2 is FQGNSA. The CDR3 totals 15 residues. The junction had 4 bases not matched to a gene; V was cut back by 0 bases and J by 6 bases. CDR3 nucleotide sequence: TGTGCCAGCAGCTTAGCTAGCGGGAGTGGTGATACGCAGTATTTT. Its protein product is CASSLASGSGDTQYF. Based on the CDR3 plus reference TRBV7-2 and TRBJ2-3, the full variable domain is GAGVSQSPSNKVTEKGKDVELRCDPISGHTALYWYRQSLGQGLEFLIYFQGNSAPDKSGLPSDRFSAERTGGSVSTLTIQRTQQEDSAVYLCASSLASGSGDTQYFGPGTRLTVL.

CDR3: CASSLGTNYGYTF. The CDR3 nucleotides are TGTGCCAGCAGCTTGGGCACTAACTATGGCTACACCTTC. This chain joins TRBV11-2 and TRBJ1-2; the D is unclear. Trimming cost V 3 bases and J 0 bases, with 5 bases left between them. The germline V gene encodes CDR1 SGHAT and CDR2 FQNNGV. The CDR3 sequence is 13 residues long.

The chain joins TRBV6-1 to TRBJ1-5, with 7 bases matching TRBD1. J gave up 5 bases and V 7 bases, and 5 bases lay outside the gene matches. CDR1 is MNHNS and CDR2 is SASEGT in the germline V gene. The CDR3 totals 13 residues. CDR3: CASTWDSYQPQHF. The DNA of the CDR3 is TGTGCCAGCACCTGGGACAGTTATCAGCCCCAGCATTTT.

This rearrangement joins TRBV6-1 to TRBJ1-1; 7 bases are a match to TRBD1. CDR1 is MNHNS, CDR2 SASEGT, per germline. V trimming: 6 bases; J trimming: 1 base; junction bases outside the gene matches: 5. The CDR3 contains 14 residues. The CDR3 region has the DNA TGTGCCAGCAGGCGACAGGGAACGAACACTGAAGCTTTCTTT. Translation gives CASRRQGTNTEAFF.

J is TRBJ2-1 and V is TRBV10-3; TRBD2 might be the D (7 bases). The CDR3 totals 12 residues. Germline V gene sequence: CDR1 ENHRY, CDR2 SYGVKD. Trimming stripped 4 bases from V and 9 bases from J, with 10 bases between. CDR3 DNA: TGTGCCATCAGTGGAGGGGGGGGTGAGCAGTTCTTC. This sequence encodes CAISGGGGEQFF.

This clone was observed a few times. The rearrangement joins TRBV19 to TRBJ1-2, with D perhaps TRBD1 (5 bases). Germline CDR1 and CDR2: LNHDA and SQIVND (reference sequence). The CDR3 loop spans 15 amino acids. V was trimmed by 6 bases and J by 4 bases, leaving 18 bases between them. The DNA of the CDR3 is TGTGCCAGTAGCCCACAACAGGCGGCTCTCTATGGCTACACCTTC. It specifies CASSPQQAALYGYTF.

The chain carries TRBV6-6 and TRBJ1-6; 7 bases fit TRBD1. The CDR3 consists of 14 residues. Germline CDR1 reads MNHNY; CDR2 reads SVGAGI (reference sequence). V lost 4 bases and J lost 6; bases outside the gene matches: 3. The CDR3 loop reads CASSSGTANSPLHF. The CDR3 nucleotides read TGTGCCAGCAGTTCGGGGACAGCTAATTCACCCCTCCACTTT.

The chain couples TRBV28 to TRBJ1-5; D unresolved. The V gene's germline CDR1 is MDHEN and CDR2 SYDVKM. The V end was cut by 6 bases, the J end by 0 bases, with 12 bases between. The CDR3 loop spans 15 amino acids. The CDR3 nucleotides are TGTGCCAGCAGCCCTAATCTGAATAGCAATCAGCCCCAGCATTTT. It is translated as CASSPNLNSNQPQHF.

This clone occurred once. This chain joins TRBV29-1 and TRBJ2-2, with 8 bases identical to TRBD1. CDR1 is SQVTM and CDR2 is ANQGSEA in the germline V gene. V shed 6 bases, J shed 3 bases, and the junction held 6 bases outside the gene matches. There are 14 residues in the CDR3. CDR3 region: CSVLGQGYTGELFF. CDR3 bases: TGCAGCGTCCTTGGACAGGGTTACACCGGGGAGCTGTTTTTT.

This rearrangement joins TRBV9 to TRBJ2-2, with D tentatively TRBD2 (5 bases). The CDR3 is made up of 15 amino acids. Germline V CDR1 and CDR2: SGDLS, YYNGEE. With 4 bases removed from V and 0 bases from J, the gap between germline ends came to 10 bases. The CDR3 reads CASSPRAANTGELFF. Here the CDR3 DNA reads TGTGCCAGCAGCCCCCGAGCGGCGAACACCGGGGAGCTGTTTTTT.